This entry lists 10 T cell receptor beta chains sequenced from one sample in a study of monozygotic twins with inflammatory bowel disease. TCRdb processed the 5' RACE reads again and assigns one entry to each CDR3 protein, with no DNA. This repertoire includes 300,000 to 350,000 distinct CDR3 sequences. Sample: blood. All receptors derive from a human donor with ulcerative colitis or Crohn's disease, or a healthy co-twin of an affected twin (not recorded which).

The chain combines TRBV7-9 with TRBJ2-3. The CDR3 is 14 residues long. The germline V gene encodes CDR1 SEHNR and CDR2 FQNEAQ (reference sequence). The CDR3 is CASSLMRTTDTQYF.

The chain uses TRBV12-3 or TRBV12-4 and TRBJ2-7; as DNA is missing, the TRBD1 call by TCRdb cannot be tested. There are 14 residues in the CDR3. The CDR3 sequence: CASSPRDRAYEQYF.

The V and J genes are TRBV20-1 and TRBJ2-5; the D call from TCRdb, TRBD2, cannot be confirmed without DNA. Germline CDR1 is DFQATT and CDR2 is SNEGSKA (reference sequence). The length of the CDR3 is 15 residues. The chain's CDR3 is CSASPGGKQQETQYF.

V is TRBV2 and J is TRBJ2-5. Germline assignment: CDR1 SNHLY and CDR2 FYNNEI. The CDR3 runs 12 residues. This CDR3 is CASKLLQETQYF. The variable domain in full, completed from reference TRBV2 and TRBJ2-5, reads EPEVTQTPSHQVTQMGQEVILRCVPISNHLYFYWYRQILGQKVEFLVSFYNNEISEKSEIFDDQFSVERPDGSNFTLKIRSTKLEDSAMYFCASKLLQETQYFGPGTRLLVL.

The CDR3: CASVKAGGPDTQYF. The chain combines TRBV11-3 with TRBJ2-3; TCRdb indicates TRBD2, and absent DNA this call remains unverified. This CDR3 has 14 amino acids. Looked up from germline, CDR1 is SGHNT and CDR2 is YENEEA. Variable domain in full (rest from reference TRBV11-3 and TRBJ2-3): EAGVVQSPRYKIIEKKQPVAFWCNPISGHNTLYWYLQNLGQGPELLIRYENEEAVDDSQLPKDRFSAERLKGVDSTLKIQPAELGDSAVYLCASVKAGGPDTQYFGPGTRLTVL.

CDR3: CASSRDGNYGYTF. The V gene is TRBV6-5, the J gene TRBJ1-2; with no DNA, the TCRdb D assignment of TRBD1 cannot be verified. Germline V CDR1 and CDR2: MNHEY, SVGAGI. The CDR3 sequence is 13 residues long.

The V gene is TRBV12-5, the J gene TRBJ2-2. The CDR3 spans 13 residues. Germline CDR1 and CDR2: LGHNT and FRNRAP. CDR3 sequence: CASGLDQAGELFF.

The genes are TRBV10-3 and TRBJ2-7; TCRdb indicates TRBD1, and absent DNA this call remains unverified. The CDR3 sequence is 14 residues long. Germline CDR1 is ENHRY and CDR2 is SYGVKD. CDR3: CAISGDGGAREQYF.

The CDR3 loop is CASSLTGQGVSEQYF. The V gene is TRBV6-2 or TRBV6-3, the J gene TRBJ2-7; the TCRdb call, TRBD1, lacks DNA for checking. From germline, CDR1 is MNHEY and CDR2 SVGEGT. The CDR3 runs 15 residues.

The rearrangement links TRBV10-1 to TRBJ2-3; TCRdb designates TRBD1, a call that cannot be tested without DNA. Germline V gene sequence: CDR1 WNHNN, CDR2 SYGVQD (reference sequence). The CDR3 spans 16 residues. The CDR3 here is CASNTHTGRGTDTQYF.